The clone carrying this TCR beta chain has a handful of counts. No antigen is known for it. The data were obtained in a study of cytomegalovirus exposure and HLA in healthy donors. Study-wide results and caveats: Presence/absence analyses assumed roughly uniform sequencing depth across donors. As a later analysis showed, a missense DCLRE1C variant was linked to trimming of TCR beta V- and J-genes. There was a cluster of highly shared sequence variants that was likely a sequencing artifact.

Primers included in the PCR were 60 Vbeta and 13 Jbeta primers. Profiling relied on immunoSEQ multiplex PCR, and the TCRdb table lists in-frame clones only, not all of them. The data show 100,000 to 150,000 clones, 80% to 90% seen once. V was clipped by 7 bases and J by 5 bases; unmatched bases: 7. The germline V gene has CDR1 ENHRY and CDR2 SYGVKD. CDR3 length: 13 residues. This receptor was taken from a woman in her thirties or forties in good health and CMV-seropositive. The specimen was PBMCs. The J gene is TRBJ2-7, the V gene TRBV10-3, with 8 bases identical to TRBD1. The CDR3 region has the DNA TGTGCCATCAACGCGGACAGGGCCCACGAGCAGTACTTC. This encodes CAINADRAHEQYF.